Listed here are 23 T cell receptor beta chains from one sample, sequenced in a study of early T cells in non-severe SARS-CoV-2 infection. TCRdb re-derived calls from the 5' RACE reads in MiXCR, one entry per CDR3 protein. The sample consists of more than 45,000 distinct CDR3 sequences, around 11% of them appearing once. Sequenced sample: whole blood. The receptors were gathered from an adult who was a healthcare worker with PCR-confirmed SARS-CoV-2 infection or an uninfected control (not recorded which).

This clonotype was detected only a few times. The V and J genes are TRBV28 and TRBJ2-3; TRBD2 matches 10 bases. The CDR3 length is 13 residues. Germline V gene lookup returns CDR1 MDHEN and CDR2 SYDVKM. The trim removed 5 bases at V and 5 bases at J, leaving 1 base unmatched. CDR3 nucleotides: TGTGCCAGCAGTCTAGCGGGAGTAGATACGCAGTATTTT. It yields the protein CASSLAGVDTQYF.

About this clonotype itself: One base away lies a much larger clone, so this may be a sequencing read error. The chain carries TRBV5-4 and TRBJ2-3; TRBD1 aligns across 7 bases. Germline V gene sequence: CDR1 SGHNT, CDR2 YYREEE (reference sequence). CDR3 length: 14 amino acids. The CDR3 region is CDSSFGQAGDTQYF. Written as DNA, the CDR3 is TGTGACAGCAGCTTTGGACAGGCGGGAGATACGCAGTATTTT.

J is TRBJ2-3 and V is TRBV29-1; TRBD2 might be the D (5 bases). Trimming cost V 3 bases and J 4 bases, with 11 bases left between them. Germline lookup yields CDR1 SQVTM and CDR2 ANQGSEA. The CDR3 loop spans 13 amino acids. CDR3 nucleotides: TGCAGCGTTGACCAGGCCGGGGCAGATACGCAGTATTTT. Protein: CSVDQAGADTQYF.

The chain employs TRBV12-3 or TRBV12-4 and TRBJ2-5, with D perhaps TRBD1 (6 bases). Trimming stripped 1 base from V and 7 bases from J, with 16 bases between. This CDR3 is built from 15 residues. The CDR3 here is CASSLVGQRGGTQYF. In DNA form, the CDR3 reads TGTGCCAGCAGTTTAGTGGGACAACGCGGTGGGACCCAGTACTTC.

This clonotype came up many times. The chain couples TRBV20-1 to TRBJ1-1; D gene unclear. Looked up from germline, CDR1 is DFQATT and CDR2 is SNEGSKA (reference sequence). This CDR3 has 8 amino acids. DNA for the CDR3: TGCAAGCTTCGTGAAGCTTTCTTT. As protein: CKLREAFF.

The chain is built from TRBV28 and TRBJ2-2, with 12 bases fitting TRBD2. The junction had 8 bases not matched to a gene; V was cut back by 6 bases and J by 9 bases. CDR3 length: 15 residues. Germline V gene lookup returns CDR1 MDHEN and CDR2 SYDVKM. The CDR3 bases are TGTGCCAGCAGCCCTCGACTAGCGGGGGCCCGGGAGCTGTTTTTT. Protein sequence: CASSPRLAGARELFF.

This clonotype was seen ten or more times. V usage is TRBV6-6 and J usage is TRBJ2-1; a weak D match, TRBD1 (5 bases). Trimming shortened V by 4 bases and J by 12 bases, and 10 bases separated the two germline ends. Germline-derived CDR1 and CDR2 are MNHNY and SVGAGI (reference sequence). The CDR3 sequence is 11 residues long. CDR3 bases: TGTGCCAGCAGTTCCCCACAGGTGCAGTTCTTC. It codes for CASSSPQVQFF.

The CDR3 region is CASSFRGEAFF. Here the CDR3 DNA reads TGTGCCAGCAGCTTCAGGGGTGAAGCTTTCTTT. The chain couples TRBV11-2 to TRBJ1-1, with a weak D call TRBD1 (6 bases). Deletions cut 3 bases from V and 7 bases from J, with 6 bases between. The germline V gene encodes CDR1 SGHAT and CDR2 FQNNGV. This CDR3 has 11 residues.

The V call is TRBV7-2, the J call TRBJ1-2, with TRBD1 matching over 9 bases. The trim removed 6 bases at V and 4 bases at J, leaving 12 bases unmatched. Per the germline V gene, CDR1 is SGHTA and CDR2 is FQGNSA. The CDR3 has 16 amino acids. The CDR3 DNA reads TGTGCCAGCAGTCCACCTCCCGGGACAGGGACCTATGGCTACACCTTC. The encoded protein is CASSPPPGTGTYGYTF. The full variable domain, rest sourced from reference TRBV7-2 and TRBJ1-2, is GAGVSQSPSNKVTEKGKDVELRCDPISGHTALYWYRQSLGQGLEFLIYFQGNSAPDKSGLPSDRFSAERTGGSVSTLTIQRTQQEDSAVYLCASSPPPGTGTYGYTFGSGTRLTVV.

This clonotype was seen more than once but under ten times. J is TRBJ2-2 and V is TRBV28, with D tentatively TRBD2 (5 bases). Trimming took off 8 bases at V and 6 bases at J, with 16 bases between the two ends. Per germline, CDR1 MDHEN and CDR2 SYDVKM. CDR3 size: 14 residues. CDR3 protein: CASGVSRGAGELFF. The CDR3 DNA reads TGTGCCAGCGGTGTAAGCCGGGGAGCCGGGGAGCTGTTTTTT. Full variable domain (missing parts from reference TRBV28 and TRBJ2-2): DVKVTQSSRYLVKRTGEKVFLECVQDMDHENMFWYRQDPGLGLRLIYFSYDVKMKEKGDIPEGYSVSREKKERFSLILESASTNQTSMYLCASGVSRGAGELFFGEGSRLTVL.

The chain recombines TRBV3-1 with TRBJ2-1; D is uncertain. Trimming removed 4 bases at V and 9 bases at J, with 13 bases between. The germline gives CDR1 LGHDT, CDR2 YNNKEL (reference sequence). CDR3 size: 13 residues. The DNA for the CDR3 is TGTGCCAGCAGCCGGACCTCCGTAGGTGAGCAGTTCTTC. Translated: CASSRTSVGEQFF.

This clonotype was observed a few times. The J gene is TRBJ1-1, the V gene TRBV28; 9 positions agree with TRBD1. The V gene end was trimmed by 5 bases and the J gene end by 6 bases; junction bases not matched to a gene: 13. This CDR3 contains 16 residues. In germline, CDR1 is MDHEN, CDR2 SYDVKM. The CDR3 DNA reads TGTGCCAGCAGTCCCAACAGGGGGCTTATTAGCTCTGAAGCTTTCTTT. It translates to CASSPNRGLISSEAFF.

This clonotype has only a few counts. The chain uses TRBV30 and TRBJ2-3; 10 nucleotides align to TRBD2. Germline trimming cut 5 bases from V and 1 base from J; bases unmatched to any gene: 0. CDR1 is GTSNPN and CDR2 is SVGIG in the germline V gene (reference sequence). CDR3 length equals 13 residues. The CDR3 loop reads CAWGLAGTDTQYF. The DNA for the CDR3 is TGTGCCTGGGGACTAGCGGGCACAGATACGCAGTATTTT.

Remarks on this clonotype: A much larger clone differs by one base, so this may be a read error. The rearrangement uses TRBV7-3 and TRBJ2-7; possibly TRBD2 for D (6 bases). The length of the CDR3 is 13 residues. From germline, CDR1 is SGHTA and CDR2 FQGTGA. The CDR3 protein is CATSIPGGYEQYF. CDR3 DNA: TGTGCCACCAGCATACCAGGAGGGTACGAGCAGTACTTC.

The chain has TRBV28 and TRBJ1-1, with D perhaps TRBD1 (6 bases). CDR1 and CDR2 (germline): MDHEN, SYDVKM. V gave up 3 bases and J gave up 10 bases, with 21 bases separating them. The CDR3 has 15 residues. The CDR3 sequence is CASSFPATGTLTAFF. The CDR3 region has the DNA TGTGCCAGCAGTTTCCCCGCTACAGGGACGCTAACAGCTTTCTTT. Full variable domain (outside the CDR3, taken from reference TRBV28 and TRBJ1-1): DVKVTQSSRYLVKRTGEKVFLECVQDMDHENMFWYRQDPGLGLRLIYFSYDVKMKEKGDIPEGYSVSREKKERFSLILESASTNQTSMYLCASSFPATGTLTAFFGQGTRLTVV.

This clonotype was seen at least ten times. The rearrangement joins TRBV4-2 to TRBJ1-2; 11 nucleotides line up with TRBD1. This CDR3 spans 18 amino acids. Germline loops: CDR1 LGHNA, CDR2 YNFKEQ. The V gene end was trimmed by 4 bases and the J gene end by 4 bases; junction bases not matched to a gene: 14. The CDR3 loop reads CASSLRDRGFIASYGYTF. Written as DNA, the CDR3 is TGTGCCAGCAGCCTCCGGGACAGGGGGTTTATTGCTAGCTATGGCTACACCTTC.

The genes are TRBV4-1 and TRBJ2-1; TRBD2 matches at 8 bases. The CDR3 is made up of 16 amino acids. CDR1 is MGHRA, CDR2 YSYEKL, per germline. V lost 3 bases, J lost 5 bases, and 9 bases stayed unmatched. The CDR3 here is CASSHGGAGLNNEQFF. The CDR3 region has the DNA TGCGCCAGCAGCCACGGGGGGGCGGGGCTGAACAATGAGCAGTTCTTC.

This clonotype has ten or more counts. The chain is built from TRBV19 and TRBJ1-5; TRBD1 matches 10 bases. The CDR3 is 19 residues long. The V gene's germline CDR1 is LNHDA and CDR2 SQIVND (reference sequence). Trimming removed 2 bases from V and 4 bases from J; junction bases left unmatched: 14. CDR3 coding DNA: TGTGCCAGTAGTATACGGGCCCCCGCCGGGACAGGGGCTAATCAGCCCCAGCATTTT. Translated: CASSIRAPAGTGANQPQHF.

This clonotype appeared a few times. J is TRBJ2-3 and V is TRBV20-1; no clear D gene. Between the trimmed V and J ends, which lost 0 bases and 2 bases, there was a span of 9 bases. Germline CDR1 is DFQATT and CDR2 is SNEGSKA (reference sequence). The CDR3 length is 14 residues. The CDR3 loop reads CSARDKTVTDTQYF. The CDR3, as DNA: TGCAGTGCTAGAGATAAAACAGTCACAGATACGCAGTATTTT.

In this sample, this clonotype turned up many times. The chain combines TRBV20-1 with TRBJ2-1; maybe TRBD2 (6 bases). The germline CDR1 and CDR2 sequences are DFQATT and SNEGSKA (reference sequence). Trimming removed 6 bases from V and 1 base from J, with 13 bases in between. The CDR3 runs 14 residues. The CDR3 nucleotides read TGCAGTGCCTGGGGGGTCGAGTCCTACAATGAGCAGTTCTTC. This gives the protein CSAWGVESYNEQFF.

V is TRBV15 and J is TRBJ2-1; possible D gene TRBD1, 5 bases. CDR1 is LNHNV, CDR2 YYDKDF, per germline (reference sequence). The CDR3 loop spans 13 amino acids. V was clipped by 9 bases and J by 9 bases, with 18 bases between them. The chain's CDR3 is CATRPPGSREQFF. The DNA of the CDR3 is TGTGCCACGCGGCCCCCAGGGTCTCGTGAGCAGTTCTTC.

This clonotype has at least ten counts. CDR3 in DNA: TGTGCCAGCAGCCACGAAAGTCAGCCCCAGCATTTT. As protein: CASSHESQPQHF. This chain links TRBV11-2 with TRBJ1-5, with D unclear. There are 12 residues in the CDR3. The germline V gene encodes CDR1 SGHAT and CDR2 FQNNGV. Trimming shortened V by 5 bases and J by 6 bases, and 8 bases separated the two germline ends.

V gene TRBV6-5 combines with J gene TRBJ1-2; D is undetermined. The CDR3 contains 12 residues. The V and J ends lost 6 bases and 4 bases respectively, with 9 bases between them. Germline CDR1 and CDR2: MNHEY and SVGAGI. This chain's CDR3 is CASRQAAYGYTF. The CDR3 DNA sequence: TGTGCCAGCAGGCAGGCGGCCTATGGCTACACCTTC.